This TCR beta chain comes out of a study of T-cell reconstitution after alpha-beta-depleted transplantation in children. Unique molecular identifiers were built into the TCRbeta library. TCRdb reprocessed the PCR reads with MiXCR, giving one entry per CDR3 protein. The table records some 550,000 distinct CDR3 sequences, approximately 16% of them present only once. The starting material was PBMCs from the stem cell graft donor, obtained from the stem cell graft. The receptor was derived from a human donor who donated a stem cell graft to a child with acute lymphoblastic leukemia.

CDR3 amino acids: CASSQVRGQPQHF. Written as DNA, the CDR3 is TGCGCCAGCAGCCAAGTCAGGGGGCAGCCCCAGCATTTT. This chain links TRBV4-1 with TRBJ1-5, with 7 bases that match TRBD1. Germline CDR1 and CDR2: MGHRA and YSYEKL. Germline trimming cut 1 base from V and 7 bases from J; bases unmatched to any gene: 1. This CDR3 region has 13 residues.